This section outlines one TCR beta chain sequence together with its context. The data derive from a study of blood T cell repertoires in COVID-19. The CDR3 is 15 amino acids. Data came from immunoSEQ multiplex PCR; TCRdb stores just in-frame clones and leaves some out. Counted here are about 170,000 clones, around four fifths occurring once; the ten biggest clones make up around 8%. The chain is built from TRBV21-1 and TRBJ1-4; the table gives TRBD1 as D, unverified against the DNA. TRBV21-1 is classified as a pseudogene. Sequenced sample: peripheral blood. The sequence was obtained from a woman older than 75 with COVID-19, enrolled during active disease. CDR3 sequence reads: CASSKVARVGEKLFF. The CDR3 coding sequence is TGTGCCAGCAGCAAAGTAGCCAGGGTGGGTGAAAAACTGTTTTTT.